Listed here is a single T cell receptor beta chain. This clone has a single count. Its cognate antigen has yet to be identified. Per-base qualities were not stored, and no clone one base away is much larger. The collaborating institutions used their own protocols to collect whole blood in K2EDTA tubes. For TCRbeta analysis, collaborator samples were shipped as frozen whole blood, as isolated PBMCs, or as DNA extracted from either sample type. The sample is drawn from a study of blood T cell repertoires in COVID-19 (TCRdb year 2020). Concerning the study at large: Collaborator samples came from the United States, Italy and Spain and covered acute and convalescent phases of COVID-19. The prospective study material was composed of cDNA or gDNA derived from T cells, B-cell-depleted T cells, or PBMCs. Subjects who had been exposed to COVID-19, were actively infected with it, or had recovered from it provided the deeply sampled blood TCRbeta repertoires that made up the dataset. A freely available public database, intended as a resource for researchers studying the immune response to SARS-CoV-2, is where the repertoires were released. Samples came from the ongoing ImmuneRACE study (first 160 participants) plus 1,254 subjects from 6 global collaborators. Sample metadata almost always included a de-identified subject ID, COVID-19 status, age in years and sex. Where HLA class I and class II types were available, the types were taken from metadata supplied by the sample provider, not from assay-based typing.

TCRbeta CDR3 regions were amplified from genomic DNA by means of the immunoSEQ Assay, a bias-controlled multiplex PCR. Turning to the authors' computational methods: The number of nucleated cells in each sample was estimated from the amplification of reference gene primers within the assay. Sequence reads were collapsed and filtered to measure the absolute abundance of every unique TCRbeta CDR3 rearrangement. For each sample, productive Simpson clonality was calculated by taking the square root of Simpson's diversity index across productive rearrangements. Imported from immuneACCESS, the table was reduced by TCRdb to in-frame sequences with V and J called. These copies leave out some clones; in studies compared against another copy, an unresolved V gene accounts for under half, and the cause of the remainder is not known. The V and J calls and the clone size are those of that table, but D and trimming were determined from the DNA. The sample table lists roughly 33,000 clones, roughly 85% of them with a count of one. The ten most abundant clones make up roughly 14% of the sample.

General study outcomes and caveats: The amount of clinical and demographic metadata varied by source and participant and was provided uncurated.

The sequenced sample was peripheral blood. The sequence was collected from a human donor with acute or convalescent COVID-19. The donor label of this sample is uncertain.

This receptor has the CDR3 CAWSVSGAEKLFF. The DNA reads TGTGCCTGGAGTGTATCTGGGGCCGAAAAACTGTTTTTT. The sequence links TRBV30 to TRBJ1-4; the D region possibly corresponds to TRBD1 (5 bases align). CDR1 and CDR2 (GTSNPN, SVGIG) derive from the germline V gene (reference sequence). The cysteine opens and the phenylalanine closes a CDR3 of 13 amino acids. The CDR3 DNA has 39 bases and is translated from base 1. V is clipped by 0 bases and J by 8 bases, and the sequence between their germline boundaries is 10 bases long.